This T cell receptor (beta chain) was sequenced for a study of T cell changes during pregnancy in multiple sclerosis. This table comes from immunoSEQ multiplex PCR, and its TCRdb copy is limited to in-frame clones, with some not included. The sample shows just under 95,000 clones, 92% of them seen only once. The V gene's germline CDR1 is MNHNS and CDR2 SASEGT. V was clipped by 0 bases and J by 3 bases; unmatched bases: 1. The CDR3 is made up of 15 amino acids. The source of this sequence is a female donor with multiple sclerosis, enrolled in a pregnancy study. The starting material was peripheral blood, obtained in the first trimester of pregnancy. The rearrangement uses TRBV6-1 and TRBJ2-2; 7 bases fit TRBD2. The CDR3 region has the DNA TGTGCCAGCAGTGAAGCGGCGGGAGACACCGGGGAGCTGTTTTTT. Amino acid sequence: CASSEAAGDTGELFF.